This T cell receptor (beta chain) was found in a study of blood T cell repertoires in COVID-19. At the level of the study: COVID-19 samples from acute and convalescent phases originated in the United States, Italy and Spain. From T cells, B-cell-depleted T cells, or PBMCs came the material, which was cDNA or gDNA.

Original handling: How many nucleated cells were present was estimated from reference gene primer amplification. Profiling relied on immunoSEQ multiplex PCR, and the TCRdb table lists in-frame clones only, not all of them. V, J and clone size are taken as reported in that table, and D and trimming were inferred from the DNA itself. The sample shows fewer than 250,000 clones, about 85% of them seen only once. Germline assignment: CDR1 SGHTA and CDR2 FQGNSA. The ends lost 5 bases at V and 2 bases at J; junction bases unmatched: 6. There are 14 residues in the CDR3. The chain employs TRBV7-2 and TRBJ2-7; 7 nucleotides match TRBD2. The TCR sequence derives from a man aged 25 to 45 with acute or convalescent COVID-19. The sample comprised peripheral blood. DNA of the CDR3: TGTGCCAGCAGCGTGTACGGGAGGACCTACGAGCAGTACTTC. This sequence encodes CASSVYGRTYEQYF.